One T cell receptor beta chain is described in this entry. These data are taken from a study of shared clonotypes between healthy human individuals. The germline CDR1 and CDR2 sequences are SEHNR and FQNEAQ (reference sequence). The CDR3 has 14 amino acids. V dropped 1 base and J dropped 2 bases, with 9 bases sitting between them. CD45RO-negative CD8 cells positively selected for CCR7 made up the naive population, which excluded terminally differentiated effector memory CD45RA+ cells. The data were produced by immunoSEQ multiplex PCR, yet TCRdb's version contains in-frame clones alone and is incomplete. The data show about 820,000 clones, about 92% seen once.

The specimen was naive CD8+ T cells sorted from blood. V usage is TRBV7-9 and J usage is TRBJ2-7, with D uncertain. The source is a man between 25 and 39 years old in good health. CDR3 DNA sequence: TGTGCCAGCAGCTTAGTCCCAAGCACCTACGAGCAGTACTTC. It codes for CASSLVPSTYEQYF.